Here is one T cell receptor beta chain with its context. Sequencing used immunoSEQ multiplex PCR; TCRdb keeps in-frame clones, though not all of them. The data contain 250,000 to 350,000 clones, roughly 89% of them seen just once; the ten biggest clones take up around 3%. These data are taken from a study of blood T cell repertoires in COVID-19. Looking at the study overall: COVID-19 samples, acute and convalescent, were from the United States, Italy and Spain.

The length of the CDR3 is 15 residues. From germline, CDR1 is MNHEY and CDR2 SMNVEV (reference sequence). V gave up 4 bases and J gave up 4 bases; unmatched junction bases: 6. The chain carries TRBV27 and TRBJ1-1; the match to TRBD1 covers 10 bases. The receptor comes from a woman under 40 with active or convalescent COVID-19. Sequenced material: peripheral blood. Written as DNA, the CDR3 is TGTGCCAGCAGTTCCCCTGGGACAGGGGTCACTGAAGCTTTCTTT. Its protein product is CASSSPGTGVTEAFF.